What follows is one T cell receptor (beta chain) and its context. The antigen is not known. Cyclophosphamide on days +3 and +4 followed busulfan-fludarabine conditioning and a marrow graft. The sample belongs to a study of T cells after posttransplantation cyclophosphamide. CDR3 length equals 14 residues. Trimming shortened V by 9 bases and J by 1 base, and 12 bases separated the two germline ends. The germline V gene encodes CDR1 LNHDA and CDR2 SQIVND (reference sequence). Assay: immunoSEQ multiplex PCR; the TCRdb copy retains only in-frame clones and omits some. The table has about 8,000 clones, about 90% seen once. Points from the study as a whole: Tissue-infiltrating T cells from skin or gut overlapped little with blood T cells.

The V call is TRBV19, the J call TRBJ2-2, with D possibly TRBD2 on 6 matching bases. The starting material was CD4+ T cells sorted from blood, obtained approximately 190 weeks after allogeneic stem cell transplant with posttransplant cyclophosphamide. This clonotype was sampled from a female patient aged 50-59 years who received an allogeneic stem cell transplant from a related donor, was CMV-positive, and had no GVHD. Some T cells may be transferred from the graft donor. DNA of the CDR3: TGTGCCAGCCGTCGGGGAGGGAACACCGGGGAGCTGTTTTTT. Translating gives CASRRGGNTGELFF.